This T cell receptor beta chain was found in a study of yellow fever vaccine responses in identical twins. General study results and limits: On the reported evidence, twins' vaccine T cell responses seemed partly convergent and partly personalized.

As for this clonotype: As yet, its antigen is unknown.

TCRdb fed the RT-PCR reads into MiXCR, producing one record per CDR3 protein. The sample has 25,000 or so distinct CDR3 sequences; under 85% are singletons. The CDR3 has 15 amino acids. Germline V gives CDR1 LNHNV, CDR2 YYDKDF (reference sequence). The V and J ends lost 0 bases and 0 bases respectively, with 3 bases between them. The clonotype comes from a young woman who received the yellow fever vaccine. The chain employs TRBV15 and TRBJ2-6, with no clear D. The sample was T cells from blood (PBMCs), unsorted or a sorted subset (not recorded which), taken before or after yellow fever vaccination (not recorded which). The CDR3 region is CATSRESSGANVLTF. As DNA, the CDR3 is TGTGCCACCAGCAGAGAATCCTCTGGGGCCAACGTCCTGACTTTC. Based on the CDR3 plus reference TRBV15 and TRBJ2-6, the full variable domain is DAMVIQNPRYQVTQFGKPVTLSCSQTLNHNVMYWYQQKSSQAPKLLFHYYDKDFNNEADTPDNFQSRRPNTSFCFLDIRSPGLGDTAMYLCATSRESSGANVLTFGAGSRLTVL.